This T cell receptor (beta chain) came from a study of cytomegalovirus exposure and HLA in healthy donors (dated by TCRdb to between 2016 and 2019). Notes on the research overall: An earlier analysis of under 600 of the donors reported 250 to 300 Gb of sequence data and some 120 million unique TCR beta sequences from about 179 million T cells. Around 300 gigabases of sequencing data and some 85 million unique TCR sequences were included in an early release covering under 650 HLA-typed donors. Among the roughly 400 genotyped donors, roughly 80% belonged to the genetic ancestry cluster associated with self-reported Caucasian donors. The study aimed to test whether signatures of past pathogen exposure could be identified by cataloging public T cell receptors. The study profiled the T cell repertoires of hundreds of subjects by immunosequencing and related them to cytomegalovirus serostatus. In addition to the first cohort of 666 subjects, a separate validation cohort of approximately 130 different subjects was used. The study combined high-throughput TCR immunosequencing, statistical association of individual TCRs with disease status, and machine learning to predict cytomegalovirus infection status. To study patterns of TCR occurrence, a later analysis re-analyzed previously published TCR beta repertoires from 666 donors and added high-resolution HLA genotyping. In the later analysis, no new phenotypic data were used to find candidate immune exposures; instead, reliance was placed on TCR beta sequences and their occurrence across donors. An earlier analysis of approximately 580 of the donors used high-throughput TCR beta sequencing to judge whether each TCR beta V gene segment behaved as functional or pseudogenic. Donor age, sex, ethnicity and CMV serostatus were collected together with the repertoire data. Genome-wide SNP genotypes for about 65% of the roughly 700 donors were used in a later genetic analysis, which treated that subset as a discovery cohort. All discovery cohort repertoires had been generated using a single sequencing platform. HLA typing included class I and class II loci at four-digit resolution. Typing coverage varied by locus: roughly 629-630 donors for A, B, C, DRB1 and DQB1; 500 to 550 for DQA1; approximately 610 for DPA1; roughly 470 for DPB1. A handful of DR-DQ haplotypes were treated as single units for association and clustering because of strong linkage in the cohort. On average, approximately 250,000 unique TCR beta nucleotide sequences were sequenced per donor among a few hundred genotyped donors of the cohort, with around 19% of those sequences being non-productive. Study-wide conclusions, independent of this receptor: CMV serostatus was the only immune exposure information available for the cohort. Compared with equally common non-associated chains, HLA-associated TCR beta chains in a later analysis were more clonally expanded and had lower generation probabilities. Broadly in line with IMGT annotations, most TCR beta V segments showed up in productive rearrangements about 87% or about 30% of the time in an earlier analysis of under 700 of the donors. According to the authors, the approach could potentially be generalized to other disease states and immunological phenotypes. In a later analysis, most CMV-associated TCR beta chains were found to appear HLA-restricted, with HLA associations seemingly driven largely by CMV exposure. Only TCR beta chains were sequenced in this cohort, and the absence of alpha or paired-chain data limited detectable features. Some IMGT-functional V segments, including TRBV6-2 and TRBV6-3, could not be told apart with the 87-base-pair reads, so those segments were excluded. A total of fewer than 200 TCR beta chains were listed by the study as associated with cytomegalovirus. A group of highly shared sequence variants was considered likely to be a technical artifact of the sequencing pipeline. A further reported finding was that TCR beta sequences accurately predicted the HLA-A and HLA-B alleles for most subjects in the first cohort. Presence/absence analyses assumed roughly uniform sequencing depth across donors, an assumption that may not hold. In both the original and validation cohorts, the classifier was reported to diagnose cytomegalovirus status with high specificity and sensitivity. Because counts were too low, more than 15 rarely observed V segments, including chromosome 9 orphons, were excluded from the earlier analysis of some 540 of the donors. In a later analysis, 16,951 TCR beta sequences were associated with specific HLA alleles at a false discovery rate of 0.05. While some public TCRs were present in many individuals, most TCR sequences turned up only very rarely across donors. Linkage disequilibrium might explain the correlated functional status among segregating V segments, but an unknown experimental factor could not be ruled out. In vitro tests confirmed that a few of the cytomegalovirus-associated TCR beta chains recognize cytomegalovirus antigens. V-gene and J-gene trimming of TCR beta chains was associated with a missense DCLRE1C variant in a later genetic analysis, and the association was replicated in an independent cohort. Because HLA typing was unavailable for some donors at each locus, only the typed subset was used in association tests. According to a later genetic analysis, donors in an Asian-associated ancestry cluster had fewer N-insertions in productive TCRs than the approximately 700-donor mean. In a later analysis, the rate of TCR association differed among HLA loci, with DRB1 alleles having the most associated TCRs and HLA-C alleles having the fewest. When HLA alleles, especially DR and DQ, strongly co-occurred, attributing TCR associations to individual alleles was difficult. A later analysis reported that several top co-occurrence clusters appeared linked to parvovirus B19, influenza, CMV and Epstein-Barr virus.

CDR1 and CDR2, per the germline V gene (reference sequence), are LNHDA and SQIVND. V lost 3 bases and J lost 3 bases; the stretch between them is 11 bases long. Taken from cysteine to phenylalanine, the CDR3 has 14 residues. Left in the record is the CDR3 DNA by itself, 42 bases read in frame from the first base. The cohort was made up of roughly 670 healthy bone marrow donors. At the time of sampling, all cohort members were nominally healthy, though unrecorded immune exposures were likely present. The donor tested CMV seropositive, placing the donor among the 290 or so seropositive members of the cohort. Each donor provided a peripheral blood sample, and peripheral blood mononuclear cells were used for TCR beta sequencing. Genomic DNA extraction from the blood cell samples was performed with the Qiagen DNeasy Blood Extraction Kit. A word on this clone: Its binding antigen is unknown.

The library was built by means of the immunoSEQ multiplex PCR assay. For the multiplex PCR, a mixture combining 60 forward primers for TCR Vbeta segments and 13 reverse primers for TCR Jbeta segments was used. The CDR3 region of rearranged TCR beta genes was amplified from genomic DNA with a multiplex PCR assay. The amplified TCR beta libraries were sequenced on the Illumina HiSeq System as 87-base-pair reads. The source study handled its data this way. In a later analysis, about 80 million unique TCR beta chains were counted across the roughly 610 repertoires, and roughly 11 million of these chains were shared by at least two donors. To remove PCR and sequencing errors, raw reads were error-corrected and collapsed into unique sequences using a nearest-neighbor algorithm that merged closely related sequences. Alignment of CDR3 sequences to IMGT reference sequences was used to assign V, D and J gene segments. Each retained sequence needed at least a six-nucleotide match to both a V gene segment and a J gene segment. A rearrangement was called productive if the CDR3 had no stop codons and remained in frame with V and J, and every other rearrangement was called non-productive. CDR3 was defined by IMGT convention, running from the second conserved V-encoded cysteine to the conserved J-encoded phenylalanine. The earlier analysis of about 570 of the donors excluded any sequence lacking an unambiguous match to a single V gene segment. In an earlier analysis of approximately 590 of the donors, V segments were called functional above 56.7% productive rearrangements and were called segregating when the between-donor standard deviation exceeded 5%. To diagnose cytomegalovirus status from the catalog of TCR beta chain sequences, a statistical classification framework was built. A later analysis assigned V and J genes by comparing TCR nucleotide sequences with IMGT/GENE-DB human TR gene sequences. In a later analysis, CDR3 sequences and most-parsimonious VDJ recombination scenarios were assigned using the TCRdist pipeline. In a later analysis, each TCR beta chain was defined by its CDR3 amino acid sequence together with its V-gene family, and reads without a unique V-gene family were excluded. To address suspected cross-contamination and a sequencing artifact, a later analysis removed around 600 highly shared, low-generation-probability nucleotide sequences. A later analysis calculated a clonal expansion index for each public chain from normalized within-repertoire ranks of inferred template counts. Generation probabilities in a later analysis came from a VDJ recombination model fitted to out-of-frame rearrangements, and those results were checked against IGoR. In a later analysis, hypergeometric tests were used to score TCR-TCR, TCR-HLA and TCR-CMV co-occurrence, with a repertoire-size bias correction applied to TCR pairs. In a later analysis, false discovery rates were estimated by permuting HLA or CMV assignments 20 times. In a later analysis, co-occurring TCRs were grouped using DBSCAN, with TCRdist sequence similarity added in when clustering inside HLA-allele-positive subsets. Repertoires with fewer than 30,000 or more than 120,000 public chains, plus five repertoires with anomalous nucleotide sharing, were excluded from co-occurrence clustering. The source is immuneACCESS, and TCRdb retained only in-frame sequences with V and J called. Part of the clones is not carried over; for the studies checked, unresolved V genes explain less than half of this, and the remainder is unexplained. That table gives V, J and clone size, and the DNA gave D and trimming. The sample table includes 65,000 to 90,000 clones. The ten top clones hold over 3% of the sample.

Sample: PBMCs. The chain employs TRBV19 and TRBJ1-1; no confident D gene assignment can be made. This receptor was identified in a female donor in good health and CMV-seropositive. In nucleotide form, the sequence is TGTGCCAGTAGTATGCGGAGAGCGGACACTGAAGCTTTCTTT. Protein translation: CASSMRRADTEAFF.